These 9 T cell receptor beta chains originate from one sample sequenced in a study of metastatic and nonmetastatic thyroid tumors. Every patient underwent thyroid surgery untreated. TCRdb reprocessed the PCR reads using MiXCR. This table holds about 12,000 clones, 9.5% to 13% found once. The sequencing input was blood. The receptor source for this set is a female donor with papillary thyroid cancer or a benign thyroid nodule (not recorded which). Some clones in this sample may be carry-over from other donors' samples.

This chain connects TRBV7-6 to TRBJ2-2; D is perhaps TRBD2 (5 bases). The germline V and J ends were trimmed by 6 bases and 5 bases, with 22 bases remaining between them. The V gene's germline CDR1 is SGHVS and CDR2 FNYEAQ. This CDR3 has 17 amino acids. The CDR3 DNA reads TGTGCCAGCAGTCTAGGCATTGCAGGAGGTTATACCGGGGAGCTGTTTTTT. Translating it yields CASSLGIAGGYTGELFF. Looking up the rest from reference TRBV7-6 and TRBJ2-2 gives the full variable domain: GAGVSQSPRYKVTKRGQDVALRCDPISGHVSLYWYRQALGQGPEFLTYFNYEAQQDKSGLPNDRFSAERPEGSISTLTIQRTEQRDSAMYRCASSLGIAGGYTGELFFGEGSRLTVL.

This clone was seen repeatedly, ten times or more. CDR3 in amino acids: CASSVSPVTDTQYF. DNA of the CDR3: TGTGCCAGCAGTGTATCTCCCGTCACAGATACGCAGTATTTT. V and J are TRBV2 and TRBJ2-3, with unresolved D. The CDR3 is made up of 14 amino acids. Trimming left V 4 bases short and J 2 bases short, with 10 bases between. The V gene's germline CDR1 is SNHLY and CDR2 FYNNEI.

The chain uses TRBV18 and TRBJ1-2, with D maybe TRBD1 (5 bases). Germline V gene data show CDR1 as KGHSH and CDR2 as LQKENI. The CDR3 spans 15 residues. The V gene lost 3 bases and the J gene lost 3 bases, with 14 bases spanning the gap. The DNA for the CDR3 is TGTGCCAGCTCACCGCCCGACAGTGTTGACTATGGCTACACCTTC. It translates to CASSPPDSVDYGYTF.

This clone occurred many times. The CDR3 coding sequence is TGTGCCAGCTCACCCCGGAACCAAGAGACCCAGTACTTC. It specifies CASSPRNQETQYF. The rearrangement joins TRBV18 to TRBJ2-5; D gene uncertain. This CDR3 region has 13 residues. V gave up 3 bases and J gave up 0 bases, with 5 bases separating them. The V gene's germline CDR1 is KGHSH and CDR2 LQKENI.

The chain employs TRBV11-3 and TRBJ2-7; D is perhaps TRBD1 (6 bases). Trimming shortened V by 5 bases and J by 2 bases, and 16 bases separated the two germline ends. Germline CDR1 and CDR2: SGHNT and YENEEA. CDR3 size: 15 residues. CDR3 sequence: CASSKLTGLAYEQYF. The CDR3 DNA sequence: TGTGCCAGCAGCAAATTAACAGGGTTGGCCTACGAGCAGTACTTC.

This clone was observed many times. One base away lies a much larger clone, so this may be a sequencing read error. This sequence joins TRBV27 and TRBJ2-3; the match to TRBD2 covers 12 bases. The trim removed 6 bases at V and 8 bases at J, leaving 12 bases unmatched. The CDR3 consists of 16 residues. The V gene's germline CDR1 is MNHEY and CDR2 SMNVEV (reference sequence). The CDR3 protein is CASSFTSGGTRGTQYF. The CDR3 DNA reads TGTGCCAGCAGCTTCACTAGCGGGGGGACCCGGGGTACGCAGTATTTT.

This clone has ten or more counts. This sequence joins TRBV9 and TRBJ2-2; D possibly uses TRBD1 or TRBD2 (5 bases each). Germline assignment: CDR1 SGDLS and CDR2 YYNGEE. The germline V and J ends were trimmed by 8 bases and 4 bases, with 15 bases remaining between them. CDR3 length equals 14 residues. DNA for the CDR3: TGTGCCAGTCAACCGGGACCGGGCACCGGGGAGCTGTTTTTT. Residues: CASQPGPGTGELFF.

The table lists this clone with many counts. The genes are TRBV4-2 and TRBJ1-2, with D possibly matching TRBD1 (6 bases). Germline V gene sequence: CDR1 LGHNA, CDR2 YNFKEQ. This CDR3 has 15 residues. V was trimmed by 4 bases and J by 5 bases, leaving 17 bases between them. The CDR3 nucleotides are TGTGCCAGCAGCCCCCTTGAGACAGGTCCTTATGGCTACACCTTC. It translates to CASSPLETGPYGYTF.

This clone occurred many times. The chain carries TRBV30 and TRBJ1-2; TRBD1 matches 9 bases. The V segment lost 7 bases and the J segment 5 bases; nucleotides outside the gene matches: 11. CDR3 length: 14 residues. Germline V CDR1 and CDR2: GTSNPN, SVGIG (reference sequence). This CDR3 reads CASTALQGAYGYTF. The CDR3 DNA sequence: TGTGCCTCGACTGCCCTACAGGGGGCATATGGCTACACCTTC.